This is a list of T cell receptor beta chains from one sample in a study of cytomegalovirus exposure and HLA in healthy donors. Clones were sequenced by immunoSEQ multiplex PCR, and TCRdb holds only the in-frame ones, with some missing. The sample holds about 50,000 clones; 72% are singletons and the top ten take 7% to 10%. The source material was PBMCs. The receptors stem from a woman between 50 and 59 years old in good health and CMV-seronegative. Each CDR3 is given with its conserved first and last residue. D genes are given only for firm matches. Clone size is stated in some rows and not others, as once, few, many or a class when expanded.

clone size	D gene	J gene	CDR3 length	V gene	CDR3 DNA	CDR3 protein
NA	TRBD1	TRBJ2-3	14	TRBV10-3	TGTGCCATCAGGCCCGGGACAGACACAGATACGCAGTATTTT	CAIRPGTDTDTQYF
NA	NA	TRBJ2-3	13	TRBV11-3	TGTGCCAGCAGCTTTAGAGGAACAGATACGCAGTATTTT	CASSFRGTDTQYF
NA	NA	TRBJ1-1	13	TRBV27	TGTGCCAGCAGTCCCCAACCCGGGACTGAAGCTTTCTTT	CASSPQPGTEAFF
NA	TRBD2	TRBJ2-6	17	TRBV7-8	TGTGCCTCCAAGCGAAGCGGGAGGGCCGCTGGGGCCAACGTCCTGACTTTC	CASKRSGRAAGANVLTF
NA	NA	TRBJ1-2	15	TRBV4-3	TGCGCCAGCAGCCACACCCTTGGCAGGGCCTATGGCTACACCTTC	CASSHTLGRAYGYTF
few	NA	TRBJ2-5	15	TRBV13	TGTGCCAGCAGCCCCAGGGGGGACCTAGAAGAGACCCAGTACTTC	CASSPRGDLEETQYF
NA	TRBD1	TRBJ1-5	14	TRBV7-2	TGTGCCAGCAGCTTAGGACAGGGGAAGGAGCCCCAGCATTTT	CASSLGQGKEPQHF
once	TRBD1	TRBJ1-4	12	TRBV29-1	TGCAGCGCGACAGGGGAGGATGAAAAACTGTTTTTT	CSATGEDEKLFF
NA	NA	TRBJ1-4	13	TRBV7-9	TGTGCCAGCAGCGCTAACAGGGATGAAAAACTGTTTTTT	CASSANRDEKLFF
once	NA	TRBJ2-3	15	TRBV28	TGTGCCAGCAGTCCCTTGCCGACTAGCACAGATACGCAGTATTTT	CASSPLPTSTDTQYF
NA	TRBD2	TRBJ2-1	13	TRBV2	TGTGCCAGCACCAGGACTAGCGTCGGTGAGCAGTTCTTC	CASTRTSVGEQFF
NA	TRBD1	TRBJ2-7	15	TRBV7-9	TGTGCCAGCAGCTTAGCACAGGGGAGCTTCTACGAGCAGTACTTC	CASSLAQGSFYEQYF
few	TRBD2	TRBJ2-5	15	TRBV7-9	TGTGCCAGCAGCCTGGGGACTAGCGGGTCAGAGACCCAGTACTTC	CASSLGTSGSETQYF
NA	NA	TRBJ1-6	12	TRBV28	TGTGCCAGCAATCGCCCGAGTTCACCCCTCCACTTT	CASNRPSSPLHF
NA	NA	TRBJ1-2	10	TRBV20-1	TGCAGTGCTCCCAGGGATGGCTACACCTTC	CSAPRDGYTF
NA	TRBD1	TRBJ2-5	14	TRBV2	TGTGCCAGCGTCCGGGACAGGGGGACTGAGACCCAGTACTTC	CASVRDRGTETQYF
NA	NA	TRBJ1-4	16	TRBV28	TGTGCCAGCAGTCCCCCCAAACAGGTTACTAATGAAAAACTGTTTTTT	CASSPPKQVTNEKLFF
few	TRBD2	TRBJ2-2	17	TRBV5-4	TGTGCCAGCAGCTTGTCAGGCGGGAGTTTGGGCACCGGGGAGCTGTTTTTT	CASSLSGGSLGTGELFF
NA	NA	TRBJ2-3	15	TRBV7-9	TGTGCCAGCAGCTTATTGCTAGCAAACACAGATACGCAGTATTTT	CASSLLLANTDTQYF
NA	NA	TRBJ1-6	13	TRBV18	TGTGCCAGCTCACAGGAGGGGAATTCACCCCTCCACTTT	CASSQEGNSPLHF
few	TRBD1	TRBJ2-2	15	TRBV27	TGTGCCAGCAGTCCCCGGACAGGGGGATCTGGGGAGCTGTTTTTT	CASSPRTGGSGELFF
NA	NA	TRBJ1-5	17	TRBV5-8	TGTGCCAGCAGCTCCCCCGCAGACCAGCTAGTCAATCAGCCCCAGCATTTT	CASSSPADQLVNQPQHF
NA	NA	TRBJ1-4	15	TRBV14	TGTGCCAGCAGCCAAGTCAGGGGCCTTAATGAAAAACTGTTTTTT	CASSQVRGLNEKLFF
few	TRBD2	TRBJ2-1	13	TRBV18	TGTGCCAGCTCACCTACTAGCGATGGGGAGCAGTTCTTC	CASSPTSDGEQFF
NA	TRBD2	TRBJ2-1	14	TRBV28	TGTGCCAGCAGCTCCAGCGGGGGGGCCGGTGAGCAGTTCTTC	CASSSSGGAGEQFF
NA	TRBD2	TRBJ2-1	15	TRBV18	TGTGCCAGCTCACCCTCTAGCGGGAGGGCCCGGGAGCAGTTCTTC	CASSPSSGRAREQFF
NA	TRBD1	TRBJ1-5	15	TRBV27	TGTGCCAGCAGGGAACTCGGGACAGACAATCAGCCCCAGCATTTT	CASRELGTDNQPQHF
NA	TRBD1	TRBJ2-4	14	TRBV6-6	TGTGCCAGCAGAGATCCGGGACAGGCAGCCATTCAGTACTTC	CASRDPGQAAIQYF
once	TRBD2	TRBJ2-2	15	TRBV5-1	TGCGCCAGCAGCTTGGGGCTAGCGGATACCGGGGAGCTGTTTTTT	CASSLGLADTGELFF
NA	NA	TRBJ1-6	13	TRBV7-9	TGTGCCAGCAGCTTCACTAGTCCCAACACCCTCCACTTT	CASSFTSPNTLHF